This entry lists 18 T cell receptor beta chains sequenced from one sample in a study of blood T cell repertoires in COVID-19. The protocol was immunoSEQ multiplex PCR, while the TCRdb copy is restricted to in-frame clones and leaves out a portion. This table has around 300,000 clones, 88% appearing once. Sequenced material: PBMCs or T cells enriched from blood (not recorded which). These receptors were collected from a woman aged 60-75 years in a cohort exposed to, infected with or recovered from COVID-19 (not recorded which).

This sequence joins TRBV5-1 and TRBJ2-6; maybe TRBD1 (5 bases). CDR3 length equals 16 residues. Germline V CDR1 and CDR2: SGHRS, YFSETQ. Trimming removed 0 bases from V and 1 base from J, with 8 bases in between. Here the CDR3 DNA reads TGCGCCAGCAGCTTGGAGGGGTTTTCTGGGGCCAACGTCCTGACTTTC. Protein sequence: CASSLEGFSGANVLTF.

This chain links TRBV24-1 with TRBJ2-3; 12 bases match TRBD2. Germline values: CDR1 KGHDR, CDR2 SFDVKD. CDR3 length equals 18 residues. The J segment lost 1 base and the V segment lost 5 bases, leaving 9 bases of the junction unmatched. The CDR3 sequence: CATSARTSGTRGTDTQYF. CDR3 in DNA: TGTGCCACCAGTGCCAGGACTAGCGGGACGAGGGGCACAGATACGCAGTATTTT.

The rearrangement joins TRBV19 to TRBJ2-7; maybe TRBD1 (6 bases). The germline V gene has CDR1 LNHDA and CDR2 SQIVND (reference sequence). The CDR3 loop spans 14 amino acids. Trimming took 6 bases from V and 3 from J, leaving 15 bases between them. The CDR3 region has the DNA TGTGCCAGTAGCCGACAGGTACCTAGCTACGAGCAGTACTTC. Translating gives CASSRQVPSYEQYF.

The chain has TRBV5-6 and TRBJ2-1, with TRBD1 matching over 8 bases. The CDR3 contains 13 residues. Trimming removed 3 bases from V and 6 bases from J; junction bases left unmatched: 2. CDR1 SGHDT and CDR2 YYEEEE come from the germline V gene. CDR3 sequence (DNA): TGTGCCAGCAGCTCCGACAGGGGCAATGAGCAGTTCTTC. Translating gives CASSSDRGNEQFF.

V usage is TRBV27 and J usage is TRBJ2-7, with 8 bases identical to TRBD1. V lost 5 bases and J lost 5; bases outside the gene matches: 14. The CDR3 runs to 16 residues. Per germline, CDR1 MNHEY and CDR2 SMNVEV (reference sequence). The CDR3 is CASSAFSGTGDHEQYF. DNA of the CDR3: TGTGCCAGCAGTGCCTTCTCCGGGACAGGTGACCACGAGCAGTACTTC.

The CDR3 nucleotides read TGTGCCAGCAGTGGACTCCCGGGACAGGGGTACAATGAGCAGTTCTTC. This sequence encodes CASSGLPGQGYNEQFF. This chain joins TRBV25-1 and TRBJ2-1; 10 bases agree with TRBD1. The germline V gene has CDR1 MGHDK and CDR2 SYGVNS. The trim removed 4 bases at V and 4 bases at J, leaving 7 bases unmatched. The CDR3 extends over 16 amino acids.

The chain combines TRBV7-2 with TRBJ2-3; no clear D gene. CDR1 and CDR2 from the germline V gene are SGHTA and FQGNSA. CDR3 size: 15 residues. Trimming cost V 3 bases and J 2 bases, with 12 bases left between them. CDR3 sequence reads: CASSFRVRPTDTQYF. The DNA for the CDR3 is TGTGCCAGCAGCTTTAGAGTACGCCCCACAGATACGCAGTATTTT.

The chain's CDR3 is CASSYGTGRYTDTQYF. The CDR3 DNA sequence: TGTGCCAGCAGTTACGGGACAGGGAGATACACAGATACGCAGTATTTT. This sequence joins TRBV6-5 and TRBJ2-3, with 9 bases aligning to TRBD1. V gave up 2 bases and J gave up 2 bases; unmatched junction bases: 5. This CDR3 has 16 residues. The V gene's germline CDR1 is MNHEY and CDR2 SVGAGI.

J is TRBJ2-1 and V is TRBV7-2, with 7 nucleotides matching TRBD2. Germline V gene lookup returns CDR1 SGHTA and CDR2 FQGNSA. With 6 bases clipped from V and 2 bases from J, the junction kept 4 bases outside the gene matches. The CDR3 spans 14 residues. The CDR3 nucleotides read TGTGCCAGCAGACCGGGAGGACCCTACAATGAGCAGTTCTTC. Protein product: CASRPGGPYNEQFF.

Here the CDR3 DNA reads TGTGCCAGCAGTTTAATCGCACAGGGACCTCAGCCCCAGCATTTT. Translating gives CASSLIAQGPQPQHF. The genes are TRBV28 and TRBJ1-5; D possibly corresponds to TRBD1 (6 bases). CDR1 is MDHEN, CDR2 SYDVKM, per germline. CDR3 length: 15 amino acids. Trimming pared 2 bases from V and 6 bases from J, leaving 14 bases between.

This chain links TRBV6-5 with TRBJ1-2; 9 bases line up with TRBD1. Germline CDR1 reads MNHEY; CDR2 reads SVGAGI. V lost 7 bases to trimming and J lost 8 bases; unmatched junction nucleotides: 11. The CDR3 runs 14 residues. The CDR3 DNA follows: TGTGCCAGCATCAGCCGGGACAGGGTGTTCGGCTACACCTTC. This codes for CASISRDRVFGYTF.

V and J are TRBV19 and TRBJ2-2, with D maybe TRBD2 (5 bases). V lost 7 bases, J lost 7 bases, and 13 bases lay in between. The CDR3 is 13 amino acids. CDR1 is LNHDA, CDR2 SQIVND, per germline (reference sequence). CDR3 sequence (DNA): TGTGCCAGTAATATCAGGAGGATCGGGGAGCTGTTTTTT. Translation: CASNIRRIGELFF.

The chain recombines TRBV6-6 with TRBJ2-7; D uncertain. Trimming took 0 bases from V and 2 from J, leaving 8 bases between them. The germline V gene has CDR1 MNHNY and CDR2 SVGAGI (reference sequence). CDR3 size: 14 residues. This chain's CDR3 is CASSYSSPAYEQYF. CDR3 nucleotides: TGTGCCAGCAGTTACTCGAGCCCGGCCTACGAGCAGTACTTC.

The J gene is TRBJ1-4, the V gene TRBV2; tentative D call: TRBD1 (6 bases). The CDR3 loop spans 15 amino acids. Trimming shortened V by 6 bases and J by 8 bases, and 19 bases separated the two germline ends. Germline-derived CDR1 and CDR2 are SNHLY and FYNNEI. Written as DNA, the CDR3 is TGTGCCAGCAGACAACGAGGGGGGGTGGAGGAAAAACTGTTTTTT. This sequence encodes CASRQRGGVEEKLFF.

The V and J genes are TRBV29-1 and TRBJ2-2, with 8 bases fitting TRBD2. The trim removed 6 bases at V and 1 base at J, leaving 4 bases unmatched. The CDR3 extends over 14 amino acids. Germline V CDR1 and CDR2: SQVTM, ANQGSEA. CDR3 sequence (DNA): TGCAGCGTCACCGGGACTAGGAACACCGGGGAGCTGTTTTTT. Its protein product is CSVTGTRNTGELFF.

The gene calls are TRBV21-1 and TRBJ1-4; the table's D gene call, TRBD1, was not cross checked with the DNA. TRBV21-1 is a recognized pseudogene. This CDR3 is 19 amino acids long. The CDR3 DNA reads TGTGCCAGCAGCAAAGAGCCGACAGGACCAATTGCAACTAATGAAAAACTGTTTTTT. Its translation is CASSKEPTGPIATNEKLFF.

The rearrangement joins TRBV28 to TRBJ1-4; possibly TRBD1 for D (5 bases). CDR1 and CDR2 (germline): MDHEN, SYDVKM. Trimming shortened V by 6 bases and J by 7 bases, and 15 bases separated the two germline ends. The CDR3 covers 14 residues. The CDR3 loop reads CASRGSTDIEKLFF. The DNA of the CDR3 is TGTGCCAGCAGGGGGTCGACAGATATTGAAAAACTGTTTTTT.

CDR3 in amino acids: CASSEMTGSGVGYGYTF. The CDR3 DNA reads TGTGCCAGCAGTGAAATGACAGGGTCGGGCGTTGGCTATGGCTACACCTTC. This chain links TRBV6-1 with TRBJ1-2; TRBD1 matches 7 bases. J gave up 4 bases and V 2 bases, and 13 bases lay outside the gene matches. Germline V gene sequence: CDR1 MNHNS, CDR2 SASEGT. The CDR3 spans 17 residues.